These T cell receptor beta chains were read from a single sample in a study of blood T cell repertoires in COVID-19. Clones were sequenced by immunoSEQ multiplex PCR, and TCRdb holds only the in-frame ones, with some missing. The sample lists about 100,000 clones, about 90% occurring once. The sample taken for sequencing was peripheral blood. The receptors derive from a man in his thirties or forties in a cohort sampled during active COVID-19. The CDR3 runs from the conserved cysteine through the conserved F or W. Each record gives: V gene, J gene, D gene, clone size, CDR3 protein, CDR3 DNA. A D gene is named only where the DNA matches it firmly. Rows give clone size only sometimes, using once, few, many, or a class for an expanded clone.

V: TRBV11-2
J: TRBJ1-3
D: TRBD1
size: .
CDR3: CASSSRQGRSSGNTIYF
DNA: TGTGCCAGCAGCTCAAGACAGGGCCGGTCCTCTGGAAACACCATATATTTT

V: TRBV9
J: TRBJ2-3
D: .
size: .
CDR3: CASSPAGAPTDTQYF
DNA: TGTGCCAGCAGCCCCGCGGGGGCTCCCACAGATACGCAGTATTTT

V: TRBV28
J: TRBJ1-5
D: .
size: .
CDR3: CASSLWYSELGNQPQHF
DNA: TGTGCCAGCAGTTTATGGTATTCGGAGCTGGGCAATCAGCCCCAGCATTTT

V: TRBV12-2
J: TRBJ2-7
D: .
size: once
CDR3: CASRWLDRDTSSYEQYF
DNA: TGTGCAAGTCGCTGGCTAGACAGGGATACCAGCTCCTACGAGCAGTACTTC

V: TRBV6-5
J: TRBJ2-7
D: TRBD1
size: .
CDR3: CASSSPGQLSYEQYF
DNA: TGTGCCAGCAGTTCCCCGGGACAGCTGTCCTACGAGCAGTACTTC

V: TRBV27
J: TRBJ1-3
D: .
size: few
CDR3: CASSKSGQSSSGNTIYF
DNA: TGTGCCAGCAGTAAGAGCGGACAGTCGTCCTCTGGAAACACCATATATTTT

V: TRBV7-8
J: TRBJ2-5
D: TRBD2
size: .
CDR3: CASSPRTSGQETQYF
DNA: TGTGCCAGCAGCCCCCGGACTAGCGGACAAGAGACCCAGTACTTC

V: TRBV9
J: TRBJ2-3
D: TRBD1
size: .
CDR3: CASSPRDRARMGQYF
DNA: TGTGCCAGCAGCCCCAGGGACAGGGCTCGAATGGGGCAGTATTTT

V: TRBV30
J: TRBJ2-1
D: .
size: .
CDR3: CAWTGKFYNEQFF
DNA: TGTGCCTGGACCGGGAAATTCTACAATGAGCAGTTCTTC

V: TRBV18
J: TRBJ1-1
D: .
size: .
CDR3: CASSQTGGGGEAFF
DNA: TGTGCCAGCTCCCAAACGGGGGGAGGAGGTGAAGCTTTCTTT

V: TRBV7-2
J: TRBJ2-7
D: .
size: .
CDR3: CASSWKGDPTYEQYF
DNA: TGTGCCAGCAGTTGGAAGGGAGACCCCACCTACGAGCAGTACTTC

V: TRBV3-1/TRBV3-2
J: TRBJ2-2
D: TRBD2
size: .
CDR3: CASSRGTSGGGGELFF
DNA: TGTGCCAGCAGCCGAGGGACTAGCGGGGGGGGCGGGGAGCTGTTTTTT

V: TRBV2
J: TRBJ2-1
D: .
size: .
CDR3: CASSIIQGGEQFF
DNA: TGTGCCAGCAGCATAATACAGGGTGGTGAGCAGTTCTTC

V: TRBV4-3
J: TRBJ2-6
D: TRBD2
size: .
CDR3: CASSQGVAGGYSGANVLTF
DNA: TGCGCCAGCAGCCAAGGCGTGGCGGGGGGCTATTCTGGGGCCAACGTCCTGACTTTC

V: TRBV18
J: TRBJ2-1
D: .
size: .
CDR3: CASSPIQEGEQFF
DNA: TGTGCCAGCTCACCTATCCAAGAGGGAGAGCAGTTCTTC

V: TRBV30
J: TRBJ1-2
D: .
size: .
CDR3: CAWRSSGYTF
DNA: TGTGCCTGGAGAAGTAGTGGCTACACCTTC

V: TRBV5-6
J: TRBJ1-1
D: .
size: .
CDR3: CASSWAGAGNTEAFF
DNA: TGTGCCAGCAGCTGGGCGGGCGCAGGGAACACTGAAGCTTTCTTT

V: TRBV2
J: TRBJ1-4
D: .
size: many
CDR3: CASSSDTKGTNEKLFF
DNA: TGTGCCAGCAGTTCGGATACTAAAGGAACTAATGAAAAACTGTTTTTT

V: TRBV28
J: TRBJ1-2
D: .
size: .
CDR3: CASSSGTNYGYTF
DNA: TGTGCCAGCAGTTCAGGGACAAACTATGGCTACACCTTC

V: TRBV5-4
J: TRBJ2-7
D: TRBD1
size: .
CDR3: CASSRAGQGANYEQYF
DNA: TGTGCCAGCAGCCGTGCCGGACAGGGGGCGAACTACGAGCAGTACTTC

V: TRBV7-2
J: TRBJ2-7
D: .
size: .
CDR3: CASRPQTGAYYEQYF
DNA: TGTGCCAGCAGACCCCAGACAGGAGCTTACTACGAGCAGTACTTC

V: TRBV7-9
J: TRBJ2-2
D: .
size: .
CDR3: CASSRSWSTGELFF
DNA: TGTGCCAGCAGTCGGAGTTGGAGCACCGGGGAGCTGTTTTTT

V: TRBV7-6
J: TRBJ1-2
D: .
size: .
CDR3: CASSLVPTVSYGYTF
DNA: TGTGCCAGCAGCTTAGTCCCGACAGTTTCCTATGGCTACACCTTC

V: TRBV11-2
J: TRBJ2-7
D: TRBD2
size: .
CDR3: CASSLDGRVGSEQYF
DNA: TGTGCCAGCAGCTTAGATGGGAGGGTTGGGAGCGAGCAGTACTTC

V: TRBV5-6
J: TRBJ1-1
D: .
size: .
CDR3: CASSYYQGTKAFF
DNA: TGTGCCAGCAGCTACTATCAGGGGACCAAAGCTTTCTTT

V: TRBV18
J: TRBJ2-3
D: TRBD1
size: .
CDR3: CASSPGQGADTQYF
DNA: TGTGCCAGCTCACCGGGACAGGGGGCAGATACGCAGTATTTT

V: TRBV7-2
J: TRBJ2-7
D: .
size: .
CDR3: CASSFGSYEQYF
DNA: TGTGCCAGCAGCTTCGGCTCCTACGAGCAGTACTTC

V: TRBV11-2
J: TRBJ2-1
D: .
size: .
CDR3: CASSIDSSYNEQFF
DNA: TGTGCCAGCAGCATAGACAGCTCCTACAATGAGCAGTTCTTC

V: TRBV30
J: TRBJ2-2
D: .
size: .
CDR3: CAQSRNTGELFF
DNA: TGTGCCCAGTCCCGGAACACCGGGGAGCTGTTTTTT

V: TRBV10-3
J: TRBJ1-5
D: .
size: .
CDR3: CAISREAGLGQPQHF
DNA: TGTGCCATCAGCCGGGAGGCAGGCTTGGGCCAGCCCCAGCATTTT

V: TRBV4-2
J: TRBJ1-5
D: .
size: .
CDR3: CASSQEGGNQPQHF
DNA: TGTGCCAGCAGCCAAGAAGGAGGAAATCAGCCCCAGCATTTT

V: TRBV4-1
J: TRBJ2-7
D: TRBD1
size: once
CDR3: CASSPLPGQGGYEQYF
DNA: TGCGCCAGCAGCCCCCTTCCGGGACAGGGGGGATACGAGCAGTACTTC

V: TRBV5-8
J: TRBJ2-3
D: .
size: .
CDR3: CASSLGTVDTQYF
DNA: TGTGCCAGCAGCTTGGGAACGGTAGATACGCAGTATTTT

V: TRBV19
J: TRBJ2-3
D: TRBD2
size: .
CDR3: CASSIDRGTSGEDTQYF
DNA: TGTGCCAGTAGTATAGATAGGGGCACTAGCGGGGAGGATACGCAGTATTTT

V: TRBV19
J: TRBJ2-7
D: .
size: .
CDR3: CASSIGQSYEQYF
DNA: TGTGCCAGTAGTATAGGGCAGTCCTACGAGCAGTACTTC

V: TRBV5-1
J: TRBJ2-3
D: .
size: .
CDR3: CASSLARGTDTQYF
DNA: TGCGCCAGCAGCTTGGCCAGGGGCACAGATACGCAGTATTTT

V: TRBV9
J: TRBJ1-2
D: TRBD1
size: once
CDR3: CASSLMRDRGQRGYTF
DNA: TGTGCCAGCAGCCTTATGCGGGACAGGGGGCAGAGGGGCTACACCTTC

V: TRBV7-2
J: TRBJ2-1
D: .
size: .
CDR3: CASSPGRSSYNEQFF
DNA: TGTGCCAGCAGCCCCGGAAGGAGCTCCTACAATGAGCAGTTCTTC

V: TRBV19
J: TRBJ1-6
D: .
size: once
CDR3: CASSSYLRDSPLHF
DNA: TGTGCCAGTAGTTCATACCTCAGGGATTCACCCCTCCACTTT

V: TRBV6-5
J: TRBJ1-4
D: TRBD1
size: many
CDR3: CASSYSGQINEKLFF
DNA: TGTGCCAGCAGTTACTCGGGACAGATTAATGAAAAACTGTTTTTT

V: TRBV29-1
J: TRBJ1-1
D: TRBD1
size: .
CDR3: CSVGRQGFTEAFF
DNA: TGCAGCGTTGGCCGACAGGGCTTTACTGAAGCTTTCTTT

V: TRBV4-1
J: TRBJ2-5
D: .
size: .
CDR3: CASSQADFQETQYF
DNA: TGCGCCAGCAGCCAAGCCGACTTCCAAGAGACCCAGTACTTC

V: TRBV28
J: TRBJ1-2
D: TRBD1
size: .
CDR3: CASTQGQGIFGYTF
DNA: TGTGCCAGCACCCAGGGACAGGGTATTTTTGGCTACACCTTC

V: TRBV28
J: TRBJ2-5
D: .
size: .
CDR3: CASRGIQGDETQYF
DNA: TGTGCCAGCAGGGGAATACAGGGTGATGAGACCCAGTACTTC

V: TRBV3-1/TRBV3-2
J: TRBJ1-6
D: .
size: .
CDR3: CASNGGGQGPNSPLHF
DNA: TGTGCCAGCAACGGGGGGGGGCAGGGACCTAATTCACCCCTCCACTTT

V: TRBV7-2
J: TRBJ1-1
D: TRBD1
size: .
CDR3: CASSSRQGSDTEAFF
DNA: TGTGCCAGCAGCTCAAGACAGGGATCAGACACTGAAGCTTTCTTT

V: TRBV5-1
J: TRBJ2-7
D: TRBD2
size: .
CDR3: CASSWGGTSGGEQYF
DNA: TGCGCCAGCAGCTGGGGTGGGACTAGCGGGGGCGAGCAGTACTTC